One T cell receptor (beta chain) is described in this entry. The lymph nodes were axillary draining lymph nodes from breast cancer patients. This entry is derived from a study of breast tumors, draining lymph nodes, adjacent tissues. MiXCR was run by TCRdb on the multiplex PCR reads, yielding one entry per CDR3 protein. The table includes about 140,000 distinct CDR3 sequences, roughly 33% detected once. This clonotype was obtained from a female donor with breast cancer. Some clones in this sample may be carry-over from other donors' samples. The sample taken for sequencing was axillary lymph node tissue.

CDR3 bases: TGTGCCAGCACGGCGGCTTCCTACGAGCAGTACGTC. As protein: CASTAASYEQYV. The genes are TRBV6-6 and TRBJ2-7, with D hard to call. CDR1 is MNHNY, CDR2 SVGAGI, per germline (reference sequence). The V gene lost 7 bases and the J gene lost 1 base, with 8 bases spanning the gap. The CDR3 has 12 amino acids.